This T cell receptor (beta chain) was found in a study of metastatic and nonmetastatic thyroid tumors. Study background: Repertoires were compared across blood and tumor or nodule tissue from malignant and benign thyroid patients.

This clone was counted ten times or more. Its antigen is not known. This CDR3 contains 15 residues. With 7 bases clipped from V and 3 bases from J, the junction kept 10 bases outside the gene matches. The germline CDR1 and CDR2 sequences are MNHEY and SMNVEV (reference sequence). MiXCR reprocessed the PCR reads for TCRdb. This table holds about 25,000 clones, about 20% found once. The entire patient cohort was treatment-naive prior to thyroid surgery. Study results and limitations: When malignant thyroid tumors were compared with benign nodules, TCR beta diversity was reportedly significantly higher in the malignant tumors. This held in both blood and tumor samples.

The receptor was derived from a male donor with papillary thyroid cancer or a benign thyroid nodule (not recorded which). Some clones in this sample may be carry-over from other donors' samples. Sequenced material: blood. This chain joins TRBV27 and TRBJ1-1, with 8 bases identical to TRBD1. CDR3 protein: CASNDPRQGYTEAFF. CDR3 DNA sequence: TGTGCCAGCAACGACCCGCGACAGGGGTACACTGAAGCTTTCTTT.